This entry describes one T cell receptor (beta chain). This entry is derived from a study of blood T cell repertoires in COVID-19. About the study: The United States, Italy and Spain were the sources of the acute and convalescent COVID-19 samples. T cells, B-cell-depleted T cells, or PBMCs supplied cDNA or gDNA.

In the authors' methods: Reference gene primer amplification yielded estimated nucleated cell counts. Method: immunoSEQ multiplex PCR; TCRdb's copy keeps in-frame clones and lacks some. V, J and clone size are those of that table, while D and trimming were read from the DNA. The table lists around 140,000 clones, 82% of them singletons. The V and J ends lost 6 bases and 1 base respectively, with 12 bases between them. The V gene's germline CDR1 is MNHNY and CDR2 SVGAGI (reference sequence). The CDR3 has 14 residues. The V gene is TRBV6-6, the J gene TRBJ1-1; D might be TRBD1 (6 bases). The receptor comes from a human donor with acute or convalescent COVID-19. The donor label of this sample is uncertain. The specimen sequenced was peripheral blood. This chain's CDR3 is CASRLGQPNTEAFF. The CDR3 DNA sequence: TGTGCCAGCAGGCTTGGACAGCCGAACACTGAAGCTTTCTTT.